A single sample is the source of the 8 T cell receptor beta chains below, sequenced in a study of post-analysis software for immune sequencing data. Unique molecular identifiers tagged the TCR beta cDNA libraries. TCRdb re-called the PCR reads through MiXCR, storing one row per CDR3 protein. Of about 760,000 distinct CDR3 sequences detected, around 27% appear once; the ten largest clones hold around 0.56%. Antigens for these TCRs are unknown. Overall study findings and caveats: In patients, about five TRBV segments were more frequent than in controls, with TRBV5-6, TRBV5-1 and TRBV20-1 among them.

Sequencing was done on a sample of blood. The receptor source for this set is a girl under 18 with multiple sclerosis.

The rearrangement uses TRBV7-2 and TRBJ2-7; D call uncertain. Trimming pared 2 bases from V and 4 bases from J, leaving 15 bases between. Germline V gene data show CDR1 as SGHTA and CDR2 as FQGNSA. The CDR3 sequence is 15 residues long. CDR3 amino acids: CASSLLGGPTYEQYF. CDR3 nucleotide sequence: TGTGCCAGCAGCTTATTGGGCGGCCCTACTTACGAGCAGTACTTC. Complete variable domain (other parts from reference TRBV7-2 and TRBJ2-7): GAGVSQSPSNKVTEKGKDVELRCDPISGHTALYWYRQSLGQGLEFLIYFQGNSAPDKSGLPSDRFSAERTGGSVSTLTIQRTQQEDSAVYLCASSLLGGPTYEQYFGPGTRLTVT.

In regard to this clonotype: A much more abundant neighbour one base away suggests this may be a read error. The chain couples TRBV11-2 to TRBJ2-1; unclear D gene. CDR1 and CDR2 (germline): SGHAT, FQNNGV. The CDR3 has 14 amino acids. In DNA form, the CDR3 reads TGTGCCAGCAGCTTGCCTGCGGAGTACAATGAGCGGTTCTTC. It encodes CASSLPAEYNERFF.

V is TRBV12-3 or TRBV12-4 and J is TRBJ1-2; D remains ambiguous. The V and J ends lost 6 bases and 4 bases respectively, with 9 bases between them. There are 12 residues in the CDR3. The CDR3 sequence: CASSPAIYGYTF. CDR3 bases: TGTGCCAGCAGCCCGGCGATCTATGGCTACACCTTC.

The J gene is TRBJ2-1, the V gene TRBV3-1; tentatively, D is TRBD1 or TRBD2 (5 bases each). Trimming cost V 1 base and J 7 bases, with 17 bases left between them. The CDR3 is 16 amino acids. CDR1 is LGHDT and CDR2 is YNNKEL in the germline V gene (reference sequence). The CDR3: CASSQGGARGGNEQFF. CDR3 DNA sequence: TGTGCCAGCAGCCAAGGAGGGGCCCGTGGTGGAAATGAGCAGTTCTTC.

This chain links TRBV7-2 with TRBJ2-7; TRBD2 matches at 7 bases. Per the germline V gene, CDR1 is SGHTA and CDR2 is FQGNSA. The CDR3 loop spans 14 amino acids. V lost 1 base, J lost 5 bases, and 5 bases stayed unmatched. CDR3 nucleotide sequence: TGTGCCAGCAGCTTAGAGGTGGGGAGGGACGAGCAGTACTTC. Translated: CASSLEVGRDEQYF.

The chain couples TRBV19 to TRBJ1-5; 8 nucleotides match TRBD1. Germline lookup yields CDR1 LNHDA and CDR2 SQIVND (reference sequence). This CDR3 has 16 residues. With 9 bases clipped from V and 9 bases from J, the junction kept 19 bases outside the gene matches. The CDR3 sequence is CARGISQDRALRPQHF. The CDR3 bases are TGTGCCAGGGGAATATCCCAGGACAGGGCCCTTCGGCCCCAGCATTTT.

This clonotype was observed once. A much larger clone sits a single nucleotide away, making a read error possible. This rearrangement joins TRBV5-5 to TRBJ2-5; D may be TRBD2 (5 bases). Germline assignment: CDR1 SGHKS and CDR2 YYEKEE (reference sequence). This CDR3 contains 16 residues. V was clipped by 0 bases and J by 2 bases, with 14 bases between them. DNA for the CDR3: TGTGCCAGCAGCTTGGAATCTGTCGGGATTCAAGAGACCCAGTACTTC. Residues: CASSLESVGIQETQYF.

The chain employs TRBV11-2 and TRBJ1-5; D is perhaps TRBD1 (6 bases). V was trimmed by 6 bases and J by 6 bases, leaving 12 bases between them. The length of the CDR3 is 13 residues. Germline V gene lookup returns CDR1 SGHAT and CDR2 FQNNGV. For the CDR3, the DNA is TGTGCCAGCAGTTTCAGGGGAGGTCAGCCCCAGCATTTT. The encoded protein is CASSFRGGQPQHF. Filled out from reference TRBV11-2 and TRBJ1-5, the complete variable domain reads EAGVAQSPRYKIIEKRQSVAFWCNPISGHATLYWYQQILGQGPKLLIQFQNNGVVDDSQLPKDRFSAERLKGVDSTLKIQPAKLEDSAVYLCASSFRGGQPQHFGDGTRLSIL.